Given below is one TCR beta chain in context. The antigen remains unidentified. The data derive from a study of Ad26.COV2.S vaccination and SARS-CoV-2 variants. Profiled with immunoSEQ multiplex PCR; TCRdb holds only in-frame clones, not every one. This table holds over 110,000 clones, 80% to 90% found once. Germline CDR1 and CDR2: LGHDT and YNNKEL (reference sequence). The CDR3 runs 13 residues. V shed 2 bases and J shed 1 base, with 5 bases lying between them. Findings and caveats of the study: Participants given vaccine showed non-spike TCR breadth similar to that of placebo recipients.

The source is a human donor who had recovered from COVID-19. The material sequenced was peripheral blood, taken after recovery from COVID-19. V usage is TRBV3-1 (or the pseudogene TRBV3-2) and J usage is TRBJ1-1; no reliable D call. The CDR3 region has the DNA TGTGCCAGCAGCCAATTCACGAACACTGAAGCTTTCTTT. Translation: CASSQFTNTEAFF.